The source of this TCR beta chain is a study of cytomegalovirus exposure and HLA in healthy donors. Study-wide findings and caveats: The study labeled 150 to 200 TCR beta chains cytomegalovirus-associated. Relative to equally common others, HLA-associated TCR beta chains showed greater clonal expansion in a later analysis. Versus the approximately 700-donor mean, an Asian-associated ancestry cluster reportedly showed fewer N-insertions in a later analysis.

This clone was seen a few times. Antigen specificity is unknown. The PCR contained 60 Vbeta and 13 Jbeta primers. TCRdb's table, derived via immunoSEQ multiplex PCR, lists solely in-frame clones and lacks some. Of approximately 120,000 clones listed, 80% to 85% are singletons. The germline gives CDR1 SGHTA, CDR2 FQGNSA. The CDR3 runs 15 residues. V lost 5 bases to trimming and J lost 4 bases; unmatched junction nucleotides: 10. Sequenced input: PBMCs. The clonotype was recovered from a woman aged 25 to 39 in good health and CMV-seronegative. This chain connects TRBV7-2 to TRBJ1-1; 7 positions agree with TRBD1. The CDR3 bases are TGTGCCAGCAGCCACAGGGGTGCAGTTGGCACTGAAGCTTTCTTT. It specifies CASSHRGAVGTEAFF.